These 23 T cell receptor beta chains were all obtained from the same sample, sequenced in a study of T-cell reconstitution after alpha-beta-depleted transplantation in children (dated by TCRdb to the mid-2010s). The treatment or condition label for this specimen denotes: allogeneic hematopoietic cell transplantation with graft depleted of TCRalphabeta T cells and CD19 B cells. The library came from PCR. The sample was run on an Illumina HiSeq 2500. To normalize quantification of the TCRbeta repertoire, the TCR libraries were built with molecular barcoding that relied on unique molecular identifiers. Through fastp at Q25 and MiXCR, TCRdb rebuilt clones from the public reads, retaining in-frame beta chains. Every entry covers one CDR3 protein and lists the most common genes and DNA from its rows. In this sample the table shows 200,000 to 250,000 distinct CDR3 sequences, around 9.9% of which occur a single time. The top ten hold 28% of the sample.

Specimen: PBMCs, collected before TCRalphabeta/CD19-depleted stem cell transplant. Every receptor here comes from a child less than two years old with acute myeloid leukemia, due to receive a stem cell transplant.

About this clonotype: This may be a read error, as it is one base from a much larger clone. The rearrangement links TRBV7-9 to TRBJ2-7; 9 nucleotides agree with TRBD2. The length of the CDR3 is 16 residues. CDR1 SEHNR and CDR2 FQNEAQ come from the germline V gene (reference sequence). CDR3 sequence reads: CASSLDTSGFSYEQHF. CDR3 bases: TGTGCCAGCAGCTTAGATACTAGCGGGTTCTCCTACGAGCAGCACTTC.

This clonotype was seen a few times. The chain is built from TRBV5-1 and TRBJ2-3, with a possible D match to TRBD2 (6 bases). Germline values: CDR1 SGHRS, CDR2 YFSETQ. CDR3 length: 14 residues. The V end was cut by 4 bases, the J end by 2 bases, with 11 bases between. DNA of the CDR3: TGCGCCAGCAGCATTAGCGGCCCCACAGATACGCAGTATTTT. Its protein product is CASSISGPTDTQYF.

CDR3 region: CASSWTGGDTEAFF. The DNA of the CDR3 is TGTGCCAGCAGTTGGACAGGGGGGGACACTGAAGCTTTCTTT. The chain is built from TRBV2 and TRBJ1-1; 10 positions agree with TRBD1. Unmatched junction bases numbered 3, after V lost 5 bases and J lost 3 bases. The CDR3 is 14 amino acids. Germline CDR1 and CDR2: SNHLY and FYNNEI.

This clonotype occurred many times. The chain couples TRBV7-2 to TRBJ2-7; TRBD2 is a possible D gene (7 bases). Trimming took off 1 base at V and 4 bases at J, with 14 bases between the two ends. In germline, CDR1 is SGHTA, CDR2 FQGNSA. The CDR3 totals 15 residues. CDR3 nucleotide sequence: TGTGCCAGCAGCTTAGTAGGGGGAGGGCCTTACGAGCAGTACTTC. Translating gives CASSLVGGGPYEQYF.

This clonotype was observed many times. J is TRBJ1-2 and V is TRBV12-3 or TRBV12-4, with 9 nucleotides matching TRBD1. This CDR3 is 13 amino acids long. With 5 bases clipped from V and 4 bases from J, the junction kept 2 bases outside the gene matches. CDR3 region: CASSTGQGYGYTF. The CDR3 DNA reads TGTGCCAGCAGTACGGGACAGGGCTATGGCTACACCTTC.

This clonotype was recorded many times. J is TRBJ1-5 and V is TRBV7-9; no firm D call. V was pared by 1 base and J by 6 bases, with 4 bases between. Germline V CDR1 and CDR2: SEHNR, FQNEAQ (reference sequence). The CDR3 is 12 residues long. In DNA form, the CDR3 reads TGTGCCAGCAGCTTAGATACTCAGCCCCAGCATTTT. Amino acid sequence: CASSLDTQPQHF.

This clonotype was found many times. V and J are TRBV12-3 or TRBV12-4 and TRBJ2-1; 10 nucleotides align to TRBD2. This CDR3 is 16 amino acids long. V lost 4 bases and J lost 6; bases outside the gene matches: 9. The CDR3 sequence: CASSSTTSGESNEQFF. The CDR3 nucleotides are TGTGCCAGCAGTTCTACAACTAGCGGGGAGTCCAATGAGCAGTTCTTC.

For this clonotype: This may stem from a read error, because a much larger clone lies one nucleotide away. The J gene is TRBJ2-7, the V gene TRBV28; the D is unclear. The CDR3 extends over 15 amino acids. Germline V gives CDR1 MDHEN, CDR2 SYDVKM. V gave up 5 bases and J gave up 0 bases, with 14 bases separating them. The DNA for the CDR3 is TGTGCCAGCAGTCCCGAGATAGGTTCCTCCTACGAGCAGTACTTC. This encodes CASSPEIGSSYEQYF.

Concerning this clonotype itself: A much more abundant neighbour one base away suggests this may be a read error. The chain has TRBV11-2 and TRBJ2-7; TRBD1 is a possible D gene (5 bases). This CDR3 is built from 14 residues. Germline lookup yields CDR1 SGHAT and CDR2 FQNNGV. The V end lost 5 bases, the J end lost 3 bases, and 14 bases lay between the germline ends. CDR3 in amino acids: CASSTIERGYEQYF. As DNA, the CDR3 is TGTGCCAGCAGCACAATAGAAAGGGGCTACGAGCAGTACTTC.

This clonotype was seen ten or more times. V is TRBV10-2 and J is TRBJ2-7; 12 bases align to TRBD2. The CDR3 consists of 17 residues. V shed 3 bases, J shed 3 bases, and the junction held 9 bases outside the gene matches. Looked up from germline, CDR1 is WSHSY and CDR2 is SAAADI. As DNA, the CDR3 is TGCGCCAGCAGTGACACTAGCGGGAGGCCCTTTAACTACGAGCAGTACTTC. This encodes CASSDTSGRPFNYEQYF.

This clonotype was counted at least ten times. The rearrangement uses TRBV6-5 and TRBJ1-2, with TRBD1 identical over 9 bases. Germline CDR1 reads MNHEY; CDR2 reads SVGAGI. The CDR3 spans 15 residues. Trimming removed 2 bases from V and 8 bases from J; junction bases left unmatched: 9. The CDR3 coding sequence is TGTGCCAGCAGTTACCACGGACAGGGGACCCGGGGCTACACCTTC. Translating it yields CASSYHGQGTRGYTF.

This clonotype has a count of ten or more. The gene calls are TRBV29-1 and TRBJ2-1; D gene unclear. The CDR3 spans 13 residues. Per germline, CDR1 SQVTM and CDR2 ANQGSEA. The ends were cut back, 1 base at V and 8 bases at J, with 12 bases in the middle. CDR3 in amino acids: CSVEGPPRDEQFF. Here the CDR3 DNA reads TGCAGCGTTGAAGGCCCCCCTAGGGATGAGCAGTTCTTC.

This clonotype was seen repeatedly, ten times or more. The chain links TRBV27 to TRBJ1-6; D is unresolved. The CDR3 runs to 14 residues. The germline V and J ends were trimmed by 7 bases and 8 bases, with 15 bases remaining between them. Germline V CDR1 and CDR2: MNHEY, SMNVEV (reference sequence). In DNA form, the CDR3 reads TGTGCCAGCACGGCTTCAGGAGGTTATTCACCCCTCCACTTT. This translates into CASTASGGYSPLHF.

This clonotype was observed many times. V gene TRBV20-1 combines with J gene TRBJ2-1; 8 bases align to TRBD2. Germline V gene data show CDR1 as DFQATT and CDR2 as SNEGSKA (reference sequence). Trimming at V came to 6 bases and at J to 4 bases, leaving 14 bases not matched to a gene. The CDR3 sequence is 16 residues long. The CDR3 reads CSATDPGGGDYNEQFF. DNA for the CDR3: TGCAGTGCCACTGACCCCGGGGGGGGCGATTACAATGAGCAGTTCTTC.

This clonotype appeared many times. This sequence joins TRBV5-1 and TRBJ2-3, with TRBD2 matching 9 bases. Germline-derived CDR1 and CDR2 are SGHRS and YFSETQ. The CDR3 has 16 residues. V was clipped by 4 bases and J by 5 bases; unmatched bases: 11. Here the CDR3 DNA reads TGCGCCAGCAGCCGATCACTAGCGGGCGAGGTAGATACGCAGTATTTT. Translation gives CASSRSLAGEVDTQYF.

Comments on this clonotype: Possible read error: a much larger clone is one base away. V is TRBV6-2 or TRBV6-3 and J is TRBJ2-2; 13 bases are shared with TRBD2. The CDR3 contains 16 residues. Germline V lookup: CDR1 MNHEY, CDR2 SVGEGT. The trim removed 7 bases at V and 4 bases at J, leaving 6 bases unmatched. CDR3 residues: CASKQTSGGGTGELFF. The CDR3 nucleotides read TGTGCCAGCAAACAAACTAGCGGGGGGGGCACCGGGGAGCTGTTTTTT.

This clonotype was recorded at least ten times. The chain employs TRBV7-2 and TRBJ2-5; unclear D gene. The CDR3 has 14 residues. Germline V CDR1 and CDR2: SGHTA, FQGNSA. Trimming removed 6 bases at V and 5 bases at J, with 16 bases between. CDR3 sequence: CASRRQPTSETQYF. The CDR3 coding sequence is TGTGCCAGCAGACGACAACCCACTTCGGAGACCCAGTACTTC.

This clonotype was counted at least ten times. The chain combines TRBV6-1 with TRBJ2-7; 14 bases are shared with TRBD2. With 3 bases clipped from V and 4 bases from J, the junction kept 2 bases outside the gene matches. The germline V gene has CDR1 MNHNS and CDR2 SASEGT. The CDR3 loop spans 15 amino acids. The CDR3 DNA follows: TGTGCCAGCAGTGAGGGGACTAGCGGGAGATACGAGCAGTACTTC. Its protein is CASSEGTSGRYEQYF.

This clonotype was counted ten times or more. J is TRBJ2-1 and V is TRBV20-1; 11 bases line up with TRBD2. Trimming at V came to 3 bases and at J to 4 bases, leaving 11 bases not matched to a gene. Germline CDR1 reads DFQATT; CDR2 reads SNEGSKA (reference sequence). The CDR3 has 17 amino acids. Here the CDR3 DNA reads TGCAGTGCTAGGCTACTAGCGGGAGAAGTGGCTTACAATGAGCAGTTCTTC. Amino acid sequence: CSARLLAGEVAYNEQFF.

This clonotype was seen ten or more times. The chain links TRBV14 to TRBJ1-1; possible D gene TRBD1, 5 bases. The CDR3 totals 18 residues. V was trimmed by 3 bases and J by 3 bases, leaving 23 bases between them. CDR1 SGHDN and CDR2 FVKESK come from the germline V gene. CDR3 nucleotides: TGTGCCAGCAGCCAGAGAAGGGGCGGACCCGATCTCGACACTGAAGCTTTCTTT. It yields the protein CASSQRRGGPDLDTEAFF.

This clonotype was recorded at least ten times. The chain employs TRBV11-3 and TRBJ2-2, with 8 nucleotides matching TRBD2. The CDR3 is 14 amino acids. Looked up from germline, CDR1 is SGHNT and CDR2 is YENEEA. The ends lost 5 bases at V and 4 bases at J; junction bases unmatched: 3. CDR3 in DNA: TGTGCCAGCAGCCCGGGGGGGACCACCGGGGAGCTGTTTTTT. Protein sequence: CASSPGGTTGELFF.

A word on this clonotype: Given a much more abundant clone one base away, this may be a read error. The chain is built from TRBV2 and TRBJ2-2, with 8 bases fitting TRBD1. Germline V CDR1 and CDR2: SNHLY, FYNNEI. CDR3 length: 15 amino acids. Germline trimming cut 10 bases from V and 1 base from J; bases unmatched to any gene: 8. CDR3 protein: CANTLGTGNTGELFF. CDR3 coding DNA: TGTGCCAACACCCTCGGGACAGGGAACACCGGGGAGCTGTTTTTT.

This clonotype was counted ten times or more. The chain carries TRBV20-1 and TRBJ2-1, with D tentatively TRBD2 (5 bases). Germline lookup yields CDR1 DFQATT and CDR2 SNEGSKA (reference sequence). V lost 6 bases, J lost 7 bases, and 10 bases lay in between. The CDR3 consists of 11 residues. The CDR3 sequence: CSAWGENEQFF. The CDR3, as DNA: TGCAGTGCGTGGGGAGAGAATGAGCAGTTCTTC.